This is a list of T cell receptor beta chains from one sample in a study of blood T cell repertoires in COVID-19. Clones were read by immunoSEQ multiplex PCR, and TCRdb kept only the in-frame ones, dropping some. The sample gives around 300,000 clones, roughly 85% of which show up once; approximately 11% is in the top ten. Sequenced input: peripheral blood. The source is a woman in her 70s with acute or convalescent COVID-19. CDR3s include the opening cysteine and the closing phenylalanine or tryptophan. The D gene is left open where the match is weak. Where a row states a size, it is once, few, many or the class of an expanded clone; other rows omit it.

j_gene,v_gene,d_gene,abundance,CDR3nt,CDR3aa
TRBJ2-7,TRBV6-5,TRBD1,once,TGTGCCAGCAGTTTCTCGGGACAGGGGGCTTACGAGCAGTACTTC,CASSFSGQGAYEQYF
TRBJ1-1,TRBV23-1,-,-,TGCGCCAGGGGGGGTTGGAGGACTGAAGCTTTCTTT,CARGGWRTEAFF
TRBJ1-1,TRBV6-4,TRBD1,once,TGTGCCAGCAGCCATCCGCAGGGGGCAAAGGCTGAAGCTTTCTTT,CASSHPQGAKAEAFF
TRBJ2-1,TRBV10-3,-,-,TGTGCCATCAGTGAGACGGCTAGCACGAATGAGCAGTTCTTC,CAISETASTNEQFF
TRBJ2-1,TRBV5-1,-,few,TGCGCCAGCAGCTTGGAAGGAGGTACAGTTACAAGTGAGCAGTTCTTC,CASSLEGGTVTSEQFF
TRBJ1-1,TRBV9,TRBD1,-,TGTGCCAGCAGCCCTCGACAGGGTGCGAACACTGAAGCTTTCTTT,CASSPRQGANTEAFF
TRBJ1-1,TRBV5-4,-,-,TGTGCCAGCAGCTTGGGGGGATCCCCCCGGGGAACATCTGAAGCTTTCTTT,CASSLGGSPRGTSEAFF
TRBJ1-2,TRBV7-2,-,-,TGTGCCAGCAGCTTAGCGGCAACTAACTATGGCTACACCTTC,CASSLAATNYGYTF
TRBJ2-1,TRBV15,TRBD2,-,TGTGCCACCAGCAGACTCGGACTAGCGGGGGATGAGCAGTTCTTC,CATSRLGLAGDEQFF
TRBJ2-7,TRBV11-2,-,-,TGTGCCAGCAGCTTATACAGGGACGAGCAGTACTTC,CASSLYRDEQYF
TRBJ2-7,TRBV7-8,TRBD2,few,TGTGCCAGCAGCTTTCCCCTCGGGGGGACGGGCTACGAGCAGTACTTC,CASSFPLGGTGYEQYF
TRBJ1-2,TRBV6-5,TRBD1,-,TGTGCCAGCAGCCGCGAACCAGGGGGCGGTGGCTACACCTTC,CASSREPGGGGYTF
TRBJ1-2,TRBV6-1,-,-,TGTGCCAGCAGTGAAGCTCACAGGTTCTATGGCTACACCTTC,CASSEAHRFYGYTF
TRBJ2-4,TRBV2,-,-,TGTGCCAGCCAGGGGAGTTCCACCAAAAACATTCAGTACTTC,CASQGSSTKNIQYF
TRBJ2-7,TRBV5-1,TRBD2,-,TGCGCCAGCAGCTTGGGTCTGACTAGCGAGAGCTCCTACGAGCAGTACTTC,CASSLGLTSESSYEQYF
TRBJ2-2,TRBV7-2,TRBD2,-,TGTGCCAGCAGCCCCCCCGGTAGCGGGGCCGGGGAGCTGTTTTTT,CASSPPGSGAGELFF
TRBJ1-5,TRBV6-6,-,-,TGTGCCAGCAGTGCGGACAGCTTTAATCAGCCCCAGCATTTT,CASSADSFNQPQHF
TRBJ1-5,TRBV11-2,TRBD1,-,TGTGCCAGCAGCCCGGGACAGGGGCCGAATCAGCCCCAGCATTTT,CASSPGQGPNQPQHF
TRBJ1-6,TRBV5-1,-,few,TGCGCCAGCAGCCCTGGAGGGCAGGCCTATAATTCACCCCTCCACTTT,CASSPGGQAYNSPLHF
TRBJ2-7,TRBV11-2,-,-,TGTGCCAGCAGCCCCGGGGGTATGCAGTACTTC,CASSPGGMQYF
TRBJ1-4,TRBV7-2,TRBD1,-,TGTGCCAGCAGCTTAAACAGGGGGGAAAAACTGTTTTTT,CASSLNRGEKLFF
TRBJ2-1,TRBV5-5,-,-,TGTGCCAGCAGCAGTGTCTCTGCGGGGGCTGAGCAGTTCTTC,CASSSVSAGAEQFF
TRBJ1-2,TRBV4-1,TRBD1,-,TGCGCCAGCAGCCAAGAAGGGACAGATAACTATGGCTACACCTTC,CASSQEGTDNYGYTF
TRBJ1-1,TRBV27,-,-,TGTGCCAGCAGTTTTAGCCCTGACCTAAACACTGAAGCTTTCTTT,CASSFSPDLNTEAFF
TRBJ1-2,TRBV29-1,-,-,TGCAGCGTTGTTCCGGGGAACTATGGCTACACCTTC,CSVVPGNYGYTF
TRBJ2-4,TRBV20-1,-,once,TGCAGTGGGGGGGGGCAGAACATTCAGTACTTC,CSGGGQNIQYF
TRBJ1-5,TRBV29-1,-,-,TGCAGCGTTGAACAGGGGAGCAATCAGCCCCAGCATTTT,CSVEQGSNQPQHF
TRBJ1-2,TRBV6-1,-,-,TGTGCCAGCAGTGAACCCGCGGGGTATGGCTACACCTTC,CASSEPAGYGYTF
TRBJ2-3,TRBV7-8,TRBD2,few,TGTGCCAGCAGCTTAGCGCTAGCGGAGTACACAGATACGCAGTATTTT,CASSLALAEYTDTQYF
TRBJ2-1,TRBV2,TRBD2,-,TGTGCCAGCAGTATAATGAGCGGGGGTTACAATGAGCAGTTCTTC,CASSIMSGGYNEQFF
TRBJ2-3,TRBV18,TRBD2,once,TGTGCCAGCTCACCTAGCGGGGGGAACACAGATACGCAGTATTTT,CASSPSGGNTDTQYF
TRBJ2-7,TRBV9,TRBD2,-,TGTGCCAGCCCGCCTCTAACCCAGCCCGCGGGGGGCGCCTACGAGCAGTACTTC,CASPPLTQPAGGAYEQYF
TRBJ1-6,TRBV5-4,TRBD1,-,TGTGCCAGCAGACCTGGACAGGGAAATTCACCCCTCCACTTT,CASRPGQGNSPLHF
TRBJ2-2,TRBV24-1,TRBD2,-,TGTGCCACCAGTGATTATCCGGGACTACAGACGACCGGGGAGCTGTTTTTT,CATSDYPGLQTTGELFF
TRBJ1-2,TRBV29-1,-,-,TGCAGCGTCGTACTGGCTAACTATGGCTACACCTTC,CSVVLANYGYTF
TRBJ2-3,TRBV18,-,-,TGTGCCAGCTCACTGTACAGGGCGGCAGATACGCAGTATTTT,CASSLYRAADTQYF
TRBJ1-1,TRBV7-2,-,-,TGTGCCAGCAGCTTAGGGCAGATGAACACTGAAGCTTTCTTT,CASSLGQMNTEAFF
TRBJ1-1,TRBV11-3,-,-,TGTGCCAGCAGCTCGACCTCCCGGGGCACTGAAGCTTTCTTT,CASSSTSRGTEAFF
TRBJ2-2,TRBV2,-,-,TGTGCCAGCAGATACAGGGAAGGCCCCGGGGAGCTGTTTTTT,CASRYREGPGELFF
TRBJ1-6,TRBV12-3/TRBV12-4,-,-,TGTGCCAGCAGTGCATACAGGGTCTCACCCCTCCACTTT,CASSAYRVSPLHF
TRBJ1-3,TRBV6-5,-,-,TGTGCCAGCAGTTACTCGGCATACCAGGGAAACACCATATATTTT,CASSYSAYQGNTIYF
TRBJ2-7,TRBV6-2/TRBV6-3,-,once,TGTGCCAGCAGTTACTCGTTAGCGGCAACAAACTACGAGCAGTACTTC,CASSYSLAATNYEQYF
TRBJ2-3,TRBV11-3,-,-,TGTGCCAGCAGCTTGGGGGCTAACACAGATACGCAGTATTTT,CASSLGANTDTQYF
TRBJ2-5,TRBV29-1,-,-,TGCAGCGTTGCCCAGGCGACCCAGTACTTC,CSVAQATQYF
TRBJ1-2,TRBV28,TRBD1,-,TGTGCCAGCACTCCAACGGGAGGGGGCTGGACAGGGGGTTATGGCTACACCTTC,CASTPTGGGWTGGYGYTF